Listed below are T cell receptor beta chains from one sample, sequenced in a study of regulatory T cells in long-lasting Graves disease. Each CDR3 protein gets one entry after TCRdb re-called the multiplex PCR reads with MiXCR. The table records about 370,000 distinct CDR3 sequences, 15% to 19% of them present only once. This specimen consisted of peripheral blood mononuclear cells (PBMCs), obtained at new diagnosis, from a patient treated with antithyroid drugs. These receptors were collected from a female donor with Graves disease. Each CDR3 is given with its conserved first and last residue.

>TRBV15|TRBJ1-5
CATSRDLGRINNQPQHF
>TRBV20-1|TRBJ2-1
CSAMDPGGDYNEQFF
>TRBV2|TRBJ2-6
CASSERQTFSRANVLTF
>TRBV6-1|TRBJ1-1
CASSPMDRGRLNTEAFF
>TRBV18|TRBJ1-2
CASSHDGTYGYTF
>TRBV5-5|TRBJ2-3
CASSVHGGANTDTQYF
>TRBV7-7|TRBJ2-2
CASSLEASVAGGRPTGELFF
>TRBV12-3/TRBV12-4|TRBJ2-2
CASSLGRTANTGELFF
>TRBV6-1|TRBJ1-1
CASTALESRFRTGAFF
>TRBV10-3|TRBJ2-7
CATLQAFGFFEQYF
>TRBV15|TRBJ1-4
CATSRVEGTGDEKLFF
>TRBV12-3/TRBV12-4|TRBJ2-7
CASSPQGNEQYF
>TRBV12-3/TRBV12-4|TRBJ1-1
CASSLTERTGAEAFF
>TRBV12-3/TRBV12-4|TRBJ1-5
CASWAAGDQPQHF
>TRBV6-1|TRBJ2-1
CASVSSFNEQFF
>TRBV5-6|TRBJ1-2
CASSLLTLSGAGYTF
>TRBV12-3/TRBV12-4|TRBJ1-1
CASRIGGTEAFF
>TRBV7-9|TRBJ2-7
CASSPRDLAYEQYF
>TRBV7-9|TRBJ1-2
CASSPGQGNYGYTF
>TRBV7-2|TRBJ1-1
CASKLSGNTEAFF
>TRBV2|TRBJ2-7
CASSAGQHYEQYF
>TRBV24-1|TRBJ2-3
CATSGPPGQGATDTQYF
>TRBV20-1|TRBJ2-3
CSATIPGVDTQYF
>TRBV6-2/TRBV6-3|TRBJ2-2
CASSEVPTNTGELFF
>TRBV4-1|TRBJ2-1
CASSQGPSGRAGEQFF
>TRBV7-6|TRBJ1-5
CASSLGPRGQSNQPQHF
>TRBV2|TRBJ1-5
CASTGAYSNQPQHF
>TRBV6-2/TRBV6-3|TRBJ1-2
CASSWKRTAKGHGYTF
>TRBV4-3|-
CAGSQDKGGHGYEQYF
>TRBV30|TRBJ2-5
CAWIQPTGQETQYF
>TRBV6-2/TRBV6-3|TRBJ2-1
CASSLAGLNYNEQFF
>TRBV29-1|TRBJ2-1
CSVKRDYNEQFF
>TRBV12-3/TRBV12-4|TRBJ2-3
CASSFGQGHTDTQYF
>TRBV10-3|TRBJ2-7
CAISNGTSKHEQYF
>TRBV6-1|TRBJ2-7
CASSHGQGSYEQYF
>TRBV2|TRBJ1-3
CASTRGQGFSGNTIYF
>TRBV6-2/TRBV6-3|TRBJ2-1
CASTQGWSYNEQFF
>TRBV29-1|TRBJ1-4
CSVRGLATNEKLFF
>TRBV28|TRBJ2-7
CASKHSPRGPYEQYF
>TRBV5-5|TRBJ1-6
CASSLGPQLNSPLHF
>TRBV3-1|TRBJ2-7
CASSQVQGGEQYF
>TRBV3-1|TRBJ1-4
CASSQIGDWATNEKLFF
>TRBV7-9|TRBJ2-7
CASSANRGEQYF
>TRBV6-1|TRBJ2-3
CASSEALGTGGDTQYF
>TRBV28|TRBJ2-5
CASISPGGPETQYF
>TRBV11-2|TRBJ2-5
CASSFTSRGETQYF
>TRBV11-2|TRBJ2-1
CASSLGTSGRDEQFF
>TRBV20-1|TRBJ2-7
CSARDSVQYF
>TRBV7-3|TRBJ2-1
CASSSDYNNEQFF
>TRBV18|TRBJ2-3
CASSPRTYHWRDTQYF
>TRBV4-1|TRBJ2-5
CASSQDRQETQYF
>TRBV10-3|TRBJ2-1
CAITPSGGASYNEQFF
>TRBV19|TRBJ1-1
CASSIRTAMNTEAFF